Here is one TCR beta chain with its context. Antigen specificity is unknown. PCR amplification relied on 60 Vbeta primers (plus 13 Jbeta primers). Assay: immunoSEQ multiplex PCR; the TCRdb copy retains only in-frame clones and omits some. The sample lists under 200,000 clones; roughly 78% were seen once. V was shortened by 2 bases and J by 5 bases, with 10 bases between the two germline ends. This CDR3 comprises 15 residues. Per the germline V gene, CDR1 is MNHEY and CDR2 is SMNVEV (reference sequence). This sample was included in a study of cytomegalovirus exposure and HLA in healthy donors. Study-wide background: Among over 350 genotyped donors, roughly 80% fell in the Caucasian-associated ancestry cluster. The study, taken as a whole, reports: Within a later analysis, the majority of CMV-associated TCR beta chains appeared HLA-restricted. High sensitivity and specificity were reportedly achieved when the classifier diagnosed cytomegalovirus status. Earlier findings revealed that most TCR beta V segments proved productive either about 90% or about 30% of the time.

The chain recombines TRBV27 with TRBJ2-6, with a possible D match to TRBD1 (5 bases). The receptor comes from a woman in her forties or fifties in good health and CMV-seropositive. The sample comprised PBMCs. CDR3 amino acids: CASSLGAGWANVLTF. Here the CDR3 DNA reads TGTGCCAGCAGTTTAGGGGCAGGTTGGGCCAACGTCCTGACTTTC.